Below are 17 T cell receptor beta chains sequenced from a single sample in a study of T cells in women clearing cervical HPV infection. Some clones are missing from TCRdb's copy, which holds only in-frame ones; the method was immunoSEQ multiplex PCR. This sample contains about 18,000 clones. Input material: blood buffy coat. The receptor source for this set is a woman between 18 and 70 years old with a cervical HPV16 infection that either progressed to CIN3+ or cleared (not recorded which).

As to this clone: The read falls 3 residues short of the CDR3 end, and the missing part is taken from the germline J gene. The chain carries TRBV7-2 and TRBJ1-5, with D possibly TRBD1 on 6 matching bases. Trimming shortened V by 5 bases and J by 3 bases, and 11 bases separated the two germline ends. The CDR3 extends over 14 amino acids. The germline V gene encodes CDR1 SGHTA and CDR2 FQGNSA. CDR3 DNA, as far as it was read: TGTGCCAGCAGCCGGGACATGGTCAATCAGCCC. Translating it yields CASSRDMVNQP. The full CDR3 protein is CASSRDMVNQPQHF. Full variable domain (remainder filled in from reference TRBV7-2 and TRBJ1-5): GAGVSQSPSNKVTEKGKDVELRCDPISGHTALYWYRQSLGQGLEFLIYFQGNSAPDKSGLPSDRFSAERTGGSVSTLTIQRTQQEDSAVYLCASSRDMVNQPQHFGDGTRLSIL.

Regarding this clone: The CDR3 is cut off 3 residues early in the read; its end comes from the germline J gene. The V gene is TRBV20-1, the J gene TRBJ2-7, with TRBD2 matching over 11 bases. There are 14 residues in the CDR3. CDR1 is DFQATT, CDR2 SNEGSKA, per germline (reference sequence). V lost 5 bases to trimming and J lost 4 bases; unmatched junction nucleotides: 7. The sequenced CDR3 bases are TGCAGTGCTTTTAGCGGGAGGGCCGGTTACGAG. This encodes CSAFSGRAGYE. The full CDR3 sequence reads CSAFSGRAGYEQYF.

About this clone: From the germline J gene comes the end of the CDR3, since the read stops 3 residues before it. This chain links TRBV20-1 with TRBJ2-7, with 7 bases that match TRBD1. Germline V gene data show CDR1 as DFQATT and CDR2 as SNEGSKA (reference sequence). This CDR3 has 16 amino acids. V was clipped by 0 bases and J by 3 bases; unmatched bases: 11. The CDR3 DNA, read in part, is TGCAGTGCTAGAGATAATAGCGAGACAGGGCTCTACGAG. Translated: CSARDNSETGLYE. The full CDR3 protein reads CSARDNSETGLYEQYF.

For this clone: The read finishes 3 residues shy of the CDR3 end, and the germline J gene is used to complete it. The rearrangement links TRBV19 to TRBJ2-4; tentatively, D is TRBD2 (6 bases). The length of the CDR3 is 15 residues. Germline CDR1 LNHDA, CDR2 SQIVND (reference sequence). The CDR3 DNA, read in part, is TGTGCCAGTACGACGGGGGTAGGTCTCGACTATGGT. Its protein is CASTTGVGLDYG. The whole CDR3 is CASTTGVGLDYGQYF.

With respect to this clone: The read ends 3 residues shy of where the CDR3 ends; the end is completed using the germline J gene. The chain has TRBV30 and TRBJ2-3; a weak D match, TRBD2 (6 bases). The germline V gene encodes CDR1 GTSNPN and CDR2 SVGIG (reference sequence). This CDR3 is built from 17 residues. V was clipped by 3 bases and J by 5 bases, with 24 bases between them. CDR3 residues: CAWRTKAGTSGEDTQYF. The CDR3 bases that were read are TGTGCCTGGAGAACTAAGGCCGGGACTTCGGGCGAAGATACG.

As concerns this clone: The missing CDR3 end, 3 residues past where the read stops, is filled in from the germline J gene. This sequence joins TRBV5-1 and TRBJ2-5, with 7 bases that match TRBD2. V trimming: 0 bases; J trimming: 2 bases; junction bases outside the gene matches: 4. Germline loops: CDR1 SGHRS, CDR2 YFSETQ. The CDR3 runs to 15 residues. This CDR3 reads CASSLGRTSQETQYF. CDR3 DNA, as far as it was read: TGCGCCAGCAGCTTGGGGCGGACTAGTCAAGAGACC.

Comment on this clone: Read coverage stops 3 residues before the CDR3 terminus; the germline J gene supplies the remainder. The chain links TRBV20-1 to TRBJ2-7; D not certain. The CDR3 is made up of 11 amino acids. CDR1 is DFQATT, CDR2 SNEGSKA, per germline (reference sequence). Trimming left V 0 bases short and J 3 bases short, with 3 bases between. CDR3 protein: CSARDNYEQYF. The DNA read from the CDR3 is TGCAGTGCTAGAGATAACTACGAG.

As to this clone: The CDR3 extends 3 residues past the end of the read, so its final part is completed from the germline J gene. This chain uses TRBV30 with TRBJ1-4; tentative D call: TRBD1 (5 bases). Germline V gives CDR1 GTSNPN, CDR2 SVGIG (reference sequence). The CDR3 covers 15 residues. Trimming removed 1 base from V and 8 bases from J, with 17 bases in between. CDR3 in amino acids: CAWSELGGGEEKLFF. The DNA read from the CDR3 is TGTGCCTGGAGTGAGCTGGGGGGTGGGGAGGAAAAA.

For this clone: The read finishes 3 residues shy of the CDR3 end, and the germline J gene is used to complete it. The genes are TRBV20-1 and TRBJ1-2; 8 bases agree with TRBD1. The CDR3 has 14 residues. Germline V gene sequence: CDR1 DFQATT, CDR2 SNEGSKA (reference sequence). J lost 3 bases, V lost 5 bases, and 8 bases had no gene match. The CDR3 is CSARLEQGDYGYTF. The sequenced part of the CDR3 DNA is TGCAGTGCTCGCCTAGAACAGGGGGACTATGGC.

In the case of this clone: With the read ending 3 residues before the CDR3 end, the germline J gene is used to fill in that end. The chain uses TRBV28 and TRBJ2-7; D gene ambiguous. V lost 6 bases, J lost 3 bases, and 6 bases lay in between. This CDR3 region has 11 residues. Germline V CDR1 and CDR2: MDHEN, SYDVKM. The sequenced part of the CDR3 DNA is TGTGCCAGCAGGGCCAACTACGAG. The encoded protein is CASRANYE. The whole CDR3 region reads CASRANYEQYF. The entire variable domain, with the rest obtained from reference TRBV28 and TRBJ2-7, is as follows: DVKVTQSSRYLVKRTGEKVFLECVQDMDHENMFWYRQDPGLGLRLIYFSYDVKMKEKGDIPEGYSVSREKKERFSLILESASTNQTSMYLCASRANYEQYFGPGTRLTVT.

Worth noting for this clone: The read gets to within 3 residues of the CDR3 end, and the germline J gene fills in the rest. This chain joins TRBV3-1 (or the pseudogene TRBV3-2) and TRBJ1-1; D possibly corresponds to TRBD1 (5 bases). From germline, CDR1 is LGHDT and CDR2 YNNKEL (reference sequence). The V and J ends lost 4 bases and 6 bases respectively, with 15 bases between them. The CDR3 sequence is 14 residues long. The CDR3 loop is CASSRRGGLAEAFF. The part of the CDR3 DNA that was read is TGTGCCAGCAGCCGACGCGGGGGGTTAGCTGAA.

A remark on this clone: The DNA ends 3 residues before the CDR3 does, and the rest of the CDR3 is filled in from the germline J gene. V usage is TRBV18 and J usage is TRBJ2-1; D possibly corresponds to TRBD1 (6 bases). Trimming left V 3 bases short and J 5 bases short, with 14 bases between. There are 15 residues in the CDR3. Per the germline V gene, CDR1 is KGHSH and CDR2 is LQKENI. CDR3 loop: CASSPQAAGDNEQFF. The part of the CDR3 DNA that was read is TGTGCCAGCTCACCTCAAGCAGCAGGGGACAATGAG.

In the case of this clone: The CDR3 end lies 3 residues beyond the end of the read and is filled in from the germline J gene. The chain recombines TRBV30 with TRBJ1-5; perhaps TRBD1 as D (5 bases). The V and J ends lost 0 bases and 0 bases respectively, with 9 bases between them. Germline V gene lookup returns CDR1 GTSNPN and CDR2 SVGIG (reference sequence). The CDR3 runs 15 residues. Incomplete CDR3 DNA: TGTGCCTGGAGTGTCTCAGGGAATAGCAATCAGCCC. Translating gives CAWSVSGNSNQP. The full CDR3 protein is CAWSVSGNSNQPQHF.

Partial CDR3 DNA: TGTGCCAGCAGCTCAGCAGAGCAGGGGCTTAATAATGAAAAA. This codes for CASSSAEQGLNNEK. The whole CDR3 reads CASSSAEQGLNNEKLFF. The chain couples TRBV28 to TRBJ1-4; D is possibly TRBD1 (6 bases). The CDR3 end lies 3 residues beyond the end of the read and is filled in from the germline J gene. This CDR3 region has 17 residues. V was pared by 6 bases and J by 4 bases, with 21 bases between. The V gene's germline CDR1 is MDHEN and CDR2 SYDVKM.

With regard to this clone: The CDR3 is cut off 3 residues early in the read; its end comes from the germline J gene. This chain joins TRBV7-3 and TRBJ2-5; D is unresolved. Trimming took 5 bases from V and 1 from J, leaving 14 bases between them. Germline values: CDR1 SGHTA, CDR2 FQGTGA. This CDR3 has 15 residues. The CDR3 sequence is CASSTTPASQETQYF. The CDR3 DNA, read in part, is TGTGCCAGCAGCACCACCCCGGCTAGCCAAGAGACC.

A note on this clone: The CDR3 is cut off 3 residues early in the read; its end comes from the germline J gene. The rearrangement links TRBV9 to TRBJ2-3, with D maybe TRBD2 (7 bases). CDR3 length equals 15 residues. Germline V gives CDR1 SGDLS, CDR2 YYNGEE. Trimming removed 1 base from V and 6 bases from J, with 15 bases in between. Incomplete CDR3 DNA: TGTGCCAGCAGCGTACAGGCTGGGGGGGGCGATACG. It translates to CASSVQAGGGDT. The full CDR3 sequence reads CASSVQAGGGDTQYF.

A note on this clone: The read is 3 residues too short to cover the CDR3 end, so that end is filled in from the germline J gene. The rearrangement links TRBV27 to TRBJ2-7, with TRBD2 matching 12 bases. The ends lost 3 bases at V and 2 bases at J; junction bases unmatched: 8. In germline, CDR1 is MNHEY, CDR2 SMNVEV (reference sequence). This CDR3 is built from 17 residues. The DNA read from the CDR3 is TGTGCCAGCAGTTTTCGGGGACTAGCGGGTTTCACCTACGAG. The encoded protein is CASSFRGLAGFTYE. The whole CDR3 region reads CASSFRGLAGFTYEQYF.